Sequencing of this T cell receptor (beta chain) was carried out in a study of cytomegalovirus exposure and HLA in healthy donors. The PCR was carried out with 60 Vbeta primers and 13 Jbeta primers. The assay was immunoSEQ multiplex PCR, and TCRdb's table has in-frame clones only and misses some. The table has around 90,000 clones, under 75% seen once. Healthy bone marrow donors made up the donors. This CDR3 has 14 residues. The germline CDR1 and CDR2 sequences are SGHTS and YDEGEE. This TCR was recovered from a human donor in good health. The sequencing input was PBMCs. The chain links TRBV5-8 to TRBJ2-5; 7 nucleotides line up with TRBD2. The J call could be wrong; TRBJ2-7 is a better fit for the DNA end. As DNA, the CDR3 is TGTGCCAGCAGCCCTGCGGGGGTTACCTACGAGCAGTACTTC. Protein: CASSPAGVTYEQYF.